These 25 T cell receptor beta chains share one sample of origin, sequenced in a study of Siglec-9 on CD8 T cells in melanoma. Here immunoSEQ multiplex PCR was the method, and the copy in TCRdb shows in-frame clones only, minus some. The sample yields some 37,000 clones, more than 65% seen once. Material for sequencing was Siglec-9- CD8+ T cells sorted from blood. The receptors come from a human donor in good health.

V gene TRBV5-4 combines with J gene TRBJ1-2; D is perhaps TRBD1 (6 bases). Germline CDR1 reads SGHNT; CDR2 reads YYREEE (reference sequence). V was pared by 5 bases and J by 8 bases, with 19 bases between. This CDR3 is built from 14 residues. CDR3 residues: CASSPLMGAGGYTF. The DNA of the CDR3 is TGTGCCAGCAGTCCCCTAATGGGGGCCGGAGGCTACACCTTC.

This clone has only a few counts. The CDR3 sequence is CASSTIGRVGPYEQYF. In nucleotides, the CDR3 is TGTGCCAGCAGCACCATAGGGAGGGTAGGGCCCTACGAGCAGTACTTC. The chain combines TRBV5-6 with TRBJ2-7, with TRBD2 identical over 7 bases. With 4 bases clipped from V and 2 bases from J, the junction kept 12 bases outside the gene matches. This CDR3 spans 16 amino acids. From germline, CDR1 is SGHDT and CDR2 YYEEEE.

The chain uses TRBV6-1 and TRBJ2-2; a weak D match, TRBD2 (5 bases). Trimming stripped 3 bases from V and 7 bases from J, with 12 bases between. Germline V lookup: CDR1 MNHNS, CDR2 SASEGT. This CDR3 region has 14 residues. In DNA form, the CDR3 reads TGTGCCAGCAGTGACTCGGGGATCGGCGGGGAGCTGTTTTTT. Residues: CASSDSGIGGELFF.

V and J are TRBV6-1 and TRBJ2-1, with 9 nucleotides matching TRBD2. V was clipped by 7 bases and J by 0 bases; unmatched bases: 4. Germline V CDR1 and CDR2: MNHNS, SASEGT. The length of the CDR3 is 15 residues. CDR3 sequence: CASTISGGSYNEQFF. For the CDR3, the DNA is TGTGCCAGCACTATTAGCGGGGGCTCCTACAATGAGCAGTTCTTC.

The chain employs TRBV27 and TRBJ2-1; TRBD2 agrees at 7 bases. Germline V lookup: CDR1 MNHEY, CDR2 SMNVEV (reference sequence). The junction had 6 bases not matched to a gene; V was cut back by 7 bases and J by 0 bases. This CDR3 spans 15 amino acids. CDR3: CASTLAGSSYNEQFF. CDR3 bases: TGTGCCAGCACCTTAGCGGGTAGCTCCTACAATGAGCAGTTCTTC.

The rearrangement uses TRBV7-2 and TRBJ2-5; D gene uncertain. Looked up from germline, CDR1 is SGHTA and CDR2 is FQGNSA. V was shortened by 1 base and J by 2 bases, with 5 bases between the two germline ends. This CDR3 spans 13 amino acids. The CDR3 DNA is TGTGCCAGCAGCTTAGGACTTCAAGAGACCCAGTACTTC. This translates into CASSLGLQETQYF. The whole variable domain, filled in from reference TRBV7-2 and TRBJ2-5, reads GAGVSQSPSNKVTEKGKDVELRCDPISGHTALYWYRQSLGQGLEFLIYFQGNSAPDKSGLPSDRFSAERTGGSVSTLTIQRTQQEDSAVYLCASSLGLQETQYFGPGTRLLVL.

The J gene is TRBJ2-7, the V gene TRBV29-1; either TRBD1 or TRBD2 may supply D (6 bases each). Trimming took 0 bases from V and 3 from J, leaving 15 bases between them. The germline V gene has CDR1 SQVTM and CDR2 ANQGSEA. The CDR3 is 15 residues long. The CDR3 nucleotides read TGCAGCGTTGAAGACGAGGGGGAGGACAGCTACGAGCAGTACTTC. Translated, it gives CSVEDEGEDSYEQYF.

J is TRBJ2-7 and V is TRBV7-2, with 8 bases that match TRBD1. Trimming took 8 bases from V and 1 from J; bases not matched to a gene: 13. This CDR3 comprises 16 residues. CDR1 and CDR2 from the germline V gene are SGHTA and FQGNSA. CDR3 amino acids: CASSRDRRRQSYEQYF. CDR3 in DNA: TGTGCCAGCTCAAGGGACAGGCGAAGGCAATCCTACGAGCAGTACTTC. The full variable domain, in which reference TRBV7-2 and TRBJ2-7 provide the parts outside the CDR3, is GAGVSQSPSNKVTEKGKDVELRCDPISGHTALYWYRQSLGQGLEFLIYFQGNSAPDKSGLPSDRFSAERTGGSVSTLTIQRTQQEDSAVYLCASSRDRRRQSYEQYFGPGTRLTVT.

The rearrangement links TRBV11-2 to TRBJ1-2; no definite D call. The CDR3 spans 15 residues. Trimming pared 4 bases from V and 8 bases from J, leaving 20 bases between. Germline values: CDR1 SGHAT, CDR2 FQNNGV. The CDR3 nucleotides are TGTGCCAGCAGCTCACCGGGAAGGGCCCTGTCGGGCTACACCTTC. Amino acids: CASSSPGRALSGYTF.

The V and J genes are TRBV15 and TRBJ2-5; a weak D match, TRBD1 (6 bases). CDR3 size: 14 residues. The V end was cut by 5 bases, the J end by 1 base, with 11 bases between. The germline gives CDR1 LNHNV, CDR2 YYDKDF (reference sequence). CDR3 in amino acids: CATSYRAFQETQYF. The CDR3 DNA reads TGTGCCACCAGCTACAGGGCCTTCCAAGAGACCCAGTACTTC.

The V call is TRBV19, the J call TRBJ2-1; 12 nucleotides match TRBD2. The V gene end was trimmed by 3 bases and the J gene end by 0 bases; junction bases not matched to a gene: 6. This CDR3 spans 18 amino acids. Per germline, CDR1 LNHDA and CDR2 SQIVND (reference sequence). The CDR3 spells CASSMTSGGLPSYNEQFF. The CDR3, as DNA: TGTGCCAGTAGTATGACTAGCGGGGGCCTCCCCTCCTACAATGAGCAGTTCTTC. The full variable domain, rest sourced from reference TRBV19 and TRBJ2-1, is DGGITQSPKYLFRKEGQNVTLSCEQNLNHDAMYWYRQDPGQGLRLIYYSQIVNDFQKGDIAEGYSVSREKKESFPLTVTSAQKNPTAFYLCASSMTSGGLPSYNEQFFGPGTRLTVL.

This clone was detected only once. The rearrangement joins TRBV28 to TRBJ2-1; no firm D call. The CDR3 runs to 15 residues. Per the germline V gene, CDR1 is MDHEN and CDR2 is SYDVKM. V dropped 3 bases and J dropped 8 bases, with 17 bases sitting between them. The DNA for the CDR3 is TGTGCCAGCAGTTTCGAAGCTTCCATGATCGATGAGCAGTTCTTC. Translation gives CASSFEASMIDEQFF.

The J gene is TRBJ2-2, the V gene TRBV7-6; D might be TRBD1 (5 bases). This CDR3 contains 16 residues. The V end was cut by 4 bases, the J end by 4 bases, with 16 bases between. Looked up from germline, CDR1 is SGHVS and CDR2 is FNYEAQ. This chain's CDR3 is CASSSAPGPGTGELFF. For the CDR3, the DNA is TGTGCCAGCAGCTCCGCGCCAGGGCCAGGCACCGGGGAGCTGTTTTTT.

The chain is built from TRBV6-1 and TRBJ1-1, with D unclear. CDR3 length: 13 residues. V shed 2 bases and J shed 3 bases, with 7 bases lying between them. The germline CDR1 and CDR2 sequences are MNHNS and SASEGT. The CDR3 nucleotides read TGTGCCAGCAGTGAATCCGGGTACACTGAAGCTTTCTTT. Its translation: CASSESGYTEAFF.

The chain has TRBV7-9 and TRBJ2-5; 14 nucleotides agree with TRBD2. CDR1 SEHNR and CDR2 FQNEAQ come from the germline V gene (reference sequence). This CDR3 has 16 amino acids. V shed 5 bases, J shed 3 bases, and the junction held 5 bases outside the gene matches. The CDR3 DNA sequence: TGTGCCAGCAGCCCCCCGGGACTAGCGGGGGAAGAGACCCAGTACTTC. It specifies CASSPPGLAGEETQYF. The full variable domain, completed using reference TRBV7-9 and TRBJ2-5, is DTGVSQNPRHKITKRGQNVTFRCDPISEHNRLYWYRQTLGQGPEFLTYFQNEAQLEKSRLLSDRFSAERPKGSFSTLEIQRTEQGDSAMYLCASSPPGLAGEETQYFGPGTRLLVL.

This clone has just a few counts. The chain recombines TRBV19 with TRBJ1-5, with 8 bases fitting TRBD1. Per germline, CDR1 LNHDA and CDR2 SQIVND (reference sequence). There are 16 residues in the CDR3. After removal of 9 bases from V and 2 bases from J, the junction contained 12 bases not matched to a gene. The CDR3 here is CASRGKDRGGNQPQHF. The DNA for the CDR3 is TGTGCCAGCCGAGGGAAAGACAGGGGTGGCAATCAGCCCCAGCATTTT.

The chain couples TRBV9 to TRBJ2-3; a weak D match, TRBD2 (6 bases). Between the trimmed V and J ends, which lost 4 bases and 1 base, there was a span of 13 bases. The CDR3 has 15 amino acids. The germline V gene has CDR1 SGDLS and CDR2 YYNGEE. This CDR3 reads CASSSRELGTDTQYF. CDR3 DNA: TGTGCCAGCAGCTCTCGGGAGTTGGGCACAGATACGCAGTATTTT.

This chain connects TRBV18 to TRBJ2-2; no definite D call. The V end lost 2 bases, the J end lost 5 bases, and 9 bases lay between the germline ends. The V gene's germline CDR1 is KGHSH and CDR2 LQKENI. The CDR3 sequence is 14 residues long. This CDR3 reads CASSPTLGTGELFF. The CDR3, as DNA: TGTGCCAGCTCACCAACCCTAGGGACCGGGGAGCTGTTTTTT.

V usage is TRBV11-2 and J usage is TRBJ2-7, with D uncertain. Between the trimmed V and J ends, which lost 1 base and 4 bases, there was a span of 8 bases. Germline V gene lookup returns CDR1 SGHAT and CDR2 FQNNGV. CDR3 size: 13 residues. The CDR3 here is CASSLGTIYEQYF. The CDR3 DNA is TGTGCCAGCAGCTTAGGGACGATATACGAGCAGTACTTC. The variable domain in full, with the rest retrieved from reference TRBV11-2 and TRBJ2-7, is EAGVAQSPRYKIIEKRQSVAFWCNPISGHATLYWYQQILGQGPKLLIQFQNNGVVDDSQLPKDRFSAERLKGVDSTLKIQPAKLEDSAVYLCASSLGTIYEQYFGPGTRLTVT.

In its sample, this clone was seen a few times. The J gene is TRBJ2-7, the V gene TRBV5-6, with D uncertain. Trimming shortened V by 2 bases and J by 7 bases, and 22 bases separated the two germline ends. This CDR3 spans 16 amino acids. The germline CDR1 and CDR2 sequences are SGHDT and YYEEEE. CDR3 DNA sequence: TGTGCCAGCAGCTTCAGTTCTCATAGACCTTCACGAGAGCAGTACTTC. Translating it yields CASSFSSHRPSREQYF.

The chain joins TRBV11-2 to TRBJ2-1, with D perhaps TRBD2 (6 bases). The CDR3 totals 14 residues. Between the trimmed V and J ends, which lost 1 base and 7 bases, there was a span of 11 bases. The germline V gene has CDR1 SGHAT and CDR2 FQNNGV. The CDR3 protein is CASSLGGERNEQFF. CDR3 coding DNA: TGTGCCAGCAGCTTAGGCGGGGAGAGAAATGAGCAGTTCTTC.

This chain links TRBV10-3 with TRBJ2-5, with a weak D call TRBD2 (7 bases). V was pared by 6 bases and J by 2 bases, with 10 bases between. Germline V lookup: CDR1 ENHRY, CDR2 SYGVKD. CDR3 length: 13 amino acids. The CDR3 reads CAIRAGAQETQYF. The CDR3 DNA reads as TGTGCCATCAGGGCGGGGGCACAAGAGACCCAGTACTTC.

This rearrangement joins TRBV11-3 to TRBJ2-1; D possibly corresponds to TRBD2 (7 bases). The CDR3 is 14 residues long. Trimming cost V 4 bases and J 8 bases, with 15 bases left between them. CDR1 SGHNT and CDR2 YENEEA come from the germline V gene. The CDR3 region is CASSSGGLEDEQFF. DNA of the CDR3: TGTGCCAGCAGCTCCGGGGGGCTGGAGGATGAGCAGTTCTTC.

The genes are TRBV2 and TRBJ2-2; TRBD2 aligns across 10 bases. The CDR3 totals 16 residues. Per germline, CDR1 SNHLY and CDR2 FYNNEI. The V and J ends lost 6 bases and 1 base, in that order; junction bases with no gene match: 5. Here the CDR3 DNA reads TGTGCCAGCAGCGATACTAGCGGGAAGAACACCGGGGAGCTGTTTTTT. Amino acids: CASSDTSGKNTGELFF. Supplemented by reference TRBV2 and TRBJ2-2, the full variable domain reads EPEVTQTPSHQVTQMGQEVILRCVPISNHLYFYWYRQILGQKVEFLVSFYNNEISEKSEIFDDQFSVERPDGSNFTLKIRSTKLEDSAMYFCASSDTSGKNTGELFFGEGSRLTVL.

The chain recombines TRBV7-3 with TRBJ2-1, with 8 bases aligning to TRBD2. Germline CDR1 SGHTA, CDR2 FQGTGA. V lost 5 bases to trimming and J lost 4 bases; unmatched junction nucleotides: 7. CDR3 length: 15 amino acids. The CDR3 bases are TGTGCCAGCAGCCCTACTAGCGGTCCATACAATGAGCAGTTCTTC. Translating it yields CASSPTSGPYNEQFF.